A single sample is the source of the 18 T cell receptor beta chains below, sequenced in a study of technical replicates of blood from several donors. TCRdb keeps only in-frame clones here, not all; method: immunoSEQ multiplex PCR. The data show fewer than 85,000 clones, more than 90% seen once. The source material was PBMCs. The receptors here all came from a human donor in good health. Some clones in this sample may be carry-over from other donors' samples.

The CDR3, as DNA: TGTGCCAGCAGCTTAGGGGACACTGAAGCTTTCTTT. Translated: CASSLGDTEAFF. The genes are TRBV5-4 and TRBJ1-1, with D tentatively TRBD1 (5 bases). The CDR3 is made up of 12 amino acids. The V and J ends lost 2 bases and 3 bases respectively, with 5 bases between them. The germline CDR1 and CDR2 sequences are SGHNT and YYREEE (reference sequence).

This chain uses TRBV7-6 with TRBJ2-6; 8 nucleotides align to TRBD1. Trimming removed 5 bases from V and 2 bases from J; junction bases left unmatched: 8. The CDR3 covers 17 residues. In germline, CDR1 is SGHVS, CDR2 FNYEAQ. CDR3 protein: CASSTQAGGAGANVLTF. In DNA, the CDR3 is TGTGCCAGCAGCACCCAGGCAGGGGGCGCTGGGGCCAACGTCCTGACTTTC.

This clone was counted a few times. The chain is built from TRBV7-9 and TRBJ2-1; 12 bases align to TRBD2. V was pared by 5 bases and J by 0 bases, with 5 bases of the junction left unmatched. Germline values: CDR1 SEHNR, CDR2 FQNEAQ (reference sequence). The CDR3 consists of 17 residues. For the CDR3, the DNA is TGTGCCAGCAGCCCTAGACTAGCGGGGGACTCCTACAATGAGCAGTTCTTC. Amino acids: CASSPRLAGDSYNEQFF.

The J gene is TRBJ1-2, the V gene TRBV10-3, with D unresolved. CDR1 and CDR2 (germline): ENHRY, SYGVKD. This CDR3 contains 14 residues. Trimming left V 11 bases short and J 6 bases short, with 22 bases between. The CDR3, as DNA: TGTGCCTTCCTGTGGGCCCCCGCGCACGATGGCTACACCTTC. Amino acids: CAFLWAPAHDGYTF.

The V and J genes are TRBV4-1 and TRBJ2-7; D is uncertain. The CDR3 is 14 amino acids. CDR1 is MGHRA and CDR2 is YSYEKL in the germline V gene. V shed 6 bases and J shed 1 base, with 13 bases lying between them. The CDR3 sequence is CASRPILRSYEQYF. CDR3 in DNA: TGCGCCAGCAGGCCTATACTCAGGTCCTACGAGCAGTACTTC.

The V and J genes are TRBV7-2 and TRBJ2-7; weak D call: TRBD2 (5 bases). The germline V gene has CDR1 SGHTA and CDR2 FQGNSA. There are 14 residues in the CDR3. The V end was cut by 1 base, the J end by 0 bases, with 7 bases between. CDR3 loop: CASSLVSGSYEQYF. In nucleotides, the CDR3 is TGTGCCAGCAGCTTAGTAAGCGGCTCCTACGAGCAGTACTTC.

The chain links TRBV21-1 to TRBJ1-1. TRBV21-1 constitutes a pseudogene. The CDR3 loop spans 16 amino acids. CDR3 sequence (DNA): TGTGCCAGCAGCAATGGATCTGGACTCATGAACACTGAAGCTTTCTTT. This gives the protein CASSNGSGLMNTEAFF.

The chain links TRBV2 to TRBJ1-3; 7 nucleotides agree with TRBD1. This CDR3 spans 20 amino acids. Trimming removed 9 bases from V and 4 bases from J; junction bases left unmatched: 27. Germline CDR1 is SNHLY and CDR2 is FYNNEI. The CDR3 DNA reads as TGTGCCAGTGGGTTGACCAGGACAGGTTTTGGATTGGGAGGAGGAAACACCATATATTTT. It specifies CASGLTRTGFGLGGGNTIYF. Combining the CDR3 with reference TRBV2 and TRBJ1-3 gives the whole variable domain EPEVTQTPSHQVTQMGQEVILRCVPISNHLYFYWYRQILGQKVEFLVSFYNNEISEKSEIFDDQFSVERPDGSNFTLKIRSTKLEDSAMYFCASGLTRTGFGLGGGNTIYFGEGSWLTVV.

V and J are TRBV11-2 and TRBJ1-6; a possible D gene is TRBD1 (5 bases). The CDR3 length is 14 residues. In germline, CDR1 is SGHAT, CDR2 FQNNGV. V shed 2 bases and J shed 16 bases, with 18 bases lying between them. In DNA form, the CDR3 reads TGTGCCAGCAGCTTACGTCTCAGGGATCCCCCTCTCCACTTT. Encoded protein: CASSLRLRDPPLHF.

V gene TRBV4-2 combines with J gene TRBJ2-3; TRBD2 aligns across 7 bases. V was pared by 0 bases and J by 4 bases, with 7 bases of the junction left unmatched. This CDR3 has 16 amino acids. Germline CDR1 LGHNA, CDR2 YNFKEQ. This chain's CDR3 is CASSQEAGSISDTQYF. The DNA for the CDR3 is TGTGCCAGCAGCCAAGAAGCGGGGAGTATCTCAGATACGCAGTATTTT.

The V call is TRBV2, the J call TRBJ2-1, with D tentatively TRBD1 (7 bases). V lost 7 bases to trimming and J lost 8 bases, with 12 bases between them. From germline, CDR1 is SNHLY and CDR2 FYNNEI. The CDR3 totals 12 residues. The CDR3 DNA reads as TGTGCCAGCAAATCAGGGGGGCATGAGCAGTTCTTC. Translated, it gives CASKSGGHEQFF.

The chain combines TRBV4-1 with TRBJ2-3; perhaps TRBD2 as D (7 bases). With 0 bases removed from V and 8 bases from J, the gap between germline ends came to 18 bases. This CDR3 comprises 16 residues. Germline assignment: CDR1 MGHRA and CDR2 YSYEKL. The CDR3 sequence: CASSQDRRGGVGTQYF. The CDR3 DNA follows: TGCGCCAGCAGCCAAGATCGTCGAGGGGGGGTAGGTACGCAGTATTTT.

The V gene is TRBV10-3, the J gene TRBJ2-7, with D possibly matching TRBD2 (6 bases). Trimming took 4 bases from V and 3 from J, leaving 7 bases between them. Germline CDR1 reads ENHRY; CDR2 reads SYGVKD. This CDR3 region has 12 residues. The chain's CDR3 is CAISAGDYEQYF. The CDR3 DNA reads TGTGCCATCAGTGCGGGGGACTACGAGCAGTACTTC.

The chain carries TRBV20-1 and TRBJ2-1; D gene uncertain. The CDR3 spans 11 residues. V was cut by 0 bases and J by 15 bases, with 12 bases left in between. The germline V gene has CDR1 DFQATT and CDR2 SNEGSKA (reference sequence). The CDR3 nucleotides read TGCAGTGCTAGAGATCAACTCCTTTTGTTCTTC. As protein: CSARDQLLLFF.

The CDR3 nucleotides are TGCGCCAGCAGCCAAGACGGGACAGTGGGCCGGGAGCTGTTTTTT. Translating gives CASSQDGTVGRELFF. This chain uses TRBV4-3 with TRBJ2-2; 7 bases are shared with TRBD1. Germline V gene lookup returns CDR1 LGHNA and CDR2 YSLEER. The CDR3 runs to 15 residues. V dropped 0 bases and J dropped 9; count of bases not matched to a gene: 7.

The chain is built from TRBV5-1 and TRBJ2-7; the match to TRBD2 covers 13 bases. Germline V CDR1 and CDR2: SGHRS, YFSETQ. This CDR3 has 16 residues. V dropped 4 bases and J dropped 3; count of bases not matched to a gene: 7. The CDR3 here is CASSPAGTSGIYEQYF. Written as DNA, the CDR3 is TGCGCCAGCAGCCCCGCAGGGACTAGCGGGATCTACGAGCAGTACTTC. Combining the CDR3 with reference TRBV5-1 and TRBJ2-7 gives the whole variable domain KAGVTQTPRYLIKTRGQQVTLSCSPISGHRSVSWYQQTPGQGLQFLFEYFSETQRNKGNFPGRFSGRQFSNSRSEMNVSTLELGDSALYLCASSPAGTSGIYEQYFGPGTRLTVT.

This rearrangement joins TRBV10-3 to TRBJ1-1; D is unclear. The CDR3 covers 13 residues. V lost 4 bases and J 1 base, leaving 7 bases between the germline ends. The germline V gene encodes CDR1 ENHRY and CDR2 SYGVKD. In nucleotides, the CDR3 is TGTGCCATCAGTGGGGCGTGGAACACTGAAGCTTTCTTT. Protein: CAISGAWNTEAFF.

The V gene is TRBV20-1, the J gene TRBJ2-7; D ambiguous. The V end lost 3 bases, the J end lost 2 bases, and 5 bases lay between the germline ends. The germline gives CDR1 DFQATT, CDR2 SNEGSKA (reference sequence). The CDR3 covers 11 residues. Here the CDR3 reads CSASPAYEQYF. In DNA form, the CDR3 reads TGCAGTGCTAGCCCCGCCTACGAGCAGTACTTC.